These T cell receptor beta chains were read from a single sample in a study of T cells in Graves' hyperthyroidism and ophthalmopathy. A single record per CDR3 protein comes from TCRdb applying MiXCR to the multiplex PCR reads. The profile shows about 300,000 distinct CDR3 sequences, about 19% of them singletons. Source material: blood. The source of these receptors is a man aged 50 to 59 with Graves' ophthalmopathy. Both conserved end residues are part of each CDR3. D genes are given only for firm matches. Clone sizes are given selectively: once, few, many, or a class where the clone is expanded.

>TRBJ2-7|many|TRBV11-2|14|.
TGTGCCAGCAGCTTAGTGGACCGCTTCAGCGAGCAGTACTTC
CASSLVDRFSEQYF
>TRBJ2-4|few|TRBV30|11|TRBD1
TGTGCTTTGACAGGGGACTACATTCAGTACTTC
CALTGDYIQYF
>TRBJ2-7|many|TRBV20-1|10|.
TGCAGTGCCGAGGTCTACGAGCAGTACTTC
CSAEVYEQYF
>TRBJ2-2|many|TRBV5-1|14|TRBD1
TGCGCCAGTATCCGGGACAGGGACACCGGGGAGCTGTTTTTT
CASIRDRDTGELFF
>TRBJ1-1|many|TRBV6-1|16|TRBD1
TGTGCCAGCAGTGCACCGGGACAGGGGGGGAACACTGAAGCTTTCTTT
CASSAPGQGGNTEAFF
>TRBJ2-7|many|TRBV20-1|15|TRBD2
TGCAGTGCTCGTCCACCAGGGACTAGTAAGGGCGAGCAGTACTTC
CSARPPGTSKGEQYF
>TRBJ1-2|.|TRBV7-6|13|.
TGTGCCAGCAGCTCGGACCGTACGGGGGGCTACACCTTC
CASSSDRTGGYTF
>TRBJ2-1|once|TRBV25-1|14|TRBD2
TGTGCCAGCCAACAAGCGGGATGGTCAAATGAGCAGTTCTTC
CASQQAGWSNEQFF
>TRBJ1-1|many|TRBV2|14|.
TGTGCCAGCAGTGAAGAAGGAGGGGCCACTGAAGCTTTCTTT
CASSEEGGATEAFF
>TRBJ1-5|many|TRBV12-3/TRBV12-4|15|.
TGTGCCAGCAGTTCAACTCTCGGGGGTGGTCCGCCCCAGCATTTT
CASSSTLGGGPPQHF
>TRBJ2-1|few|TRBV6-1|16|TRBD2
TGTGCCAGCATCAAACTTAGCGGGAGTAGTGTAGGTGAGCAGTTCTTC
CASIKLSGSSVGEQFF
>TRBJ2-1|few|TRBV12-5|12|.
TGTGCTAGTGGTTTGGGGGAGTATGAGCAGTTCTTC
CASGLGEYEQFF
>TRBJ2-7|many|TRBV11-2|17|TRBD2
TGTGCCAGCAGCTTTTCAGGGACTAGCGGGAGTAGGAACGAGCAGTACTTC
CASSFSGTSGSRNEQYF
>TRBJ1-2|many|TRBV5-1|15|.
TGCGCCAGCAGCTTGGAATCGACACCTAACTATGGCTACACCTTC
CASSLESTPNYGYTF
>TRBJ1-2|.|TRBV29-1|14|.
TGCAGCGTTGATGGGGCAGGGGACCCCTTCGGCTACACCTTC
CSVDGAGDPFGYTF
>TRBJ2-5|many|TRBV20-1|14|TRBD1
TGCAGTGCTATCTGGACAGGGGGCCAAGAGACCCAGTACTTC
CSAIWTGGQETQYF
>TRBJ2-7|many|TRBV20-1|12|.
TGCAGTGCTGTTGGCTCGCGGGGAGAGCAGTACTTC
CSAVGSRGEQYF
>TRBJ2-3|many|TRBV9|15|TRBD2
TGTGCCAGCAGCGTTAGCGGGACTAGCACAGATACGCAGTATTTT
CASSVSGTSTDTQYF
>TRBJ1-2|.|TRBV6-1|14|.
TGTGCCAGCTCACTGCCTCCTCCCAACTATGGCTACACCTTC
CASSLPPPNYGYTF
>TRBJ1-1|many|TRBV5-1|13|.
TGCGCCAGCAGTAGGGGGGCCGGCACTGAAGCTTTCTTT
CASSRGAGTEAFF
>TRBJ2-7|many|TRBV3-1|14|TRBD2
TGTGCCAGCGTCCATAGCGGGAGGGCCTACGAGCAGTACTTC
CASVHSGRAYEQYF
>TRBJ2-2|many|TRBV11-3|15|.
TGTGCCAGCACCGCAGGGCAGGGAAACACCGGGGAGCTGTTTTTT
CASTAGQGNTGELFF
>TRBJ1-5|few|TRBV27|15|TRBD1
TGTGCCAGCAGTCCCACGACAGGGGGACGTCAGCCCCAGCATTTT
CASSPTTGGRQPQHF
>TRBJ1-1|many|TRBV27|14|.
TGTGCCCCGTCCGGGGTAGGGGACGACACTGAAGCTTTCTTT
CAPSGVGDDTEAFF